This T cell receptor beta chain was retrieved from a study of blood T cell repertoires in COVID-19. Background on the study: Researchers got acute and convalescent COVID-19 samples from the United States, Italy and Spain.

CDR1 and CDR2 (germline): SGHTA, FQGTGA. The CDR3 runs to 14 residues. Between the trimmed V and J ends, which lost 7 bases and 5 bases, there was a span of 14 bases. Original data processing: Estimated nucleated cell counts came from reference gene primer amplification. Here immunoSEQ multiplex PCR was the method, and the copy in TCRdb shows in-frame clones only, minus some. The V and J calls and clone size were taken over from that table, and D and trimming were inferred from the DNA. The sample gives about 170,000 clones, approximately 82% of which show up once; 3.6% is in the top ten. This clone was observed a few times. Participant-reported clinical history was the basis for cohort assignment.

What was sequenced was PBMCs or T cells enriched from blood (not recorded which). This chain connects TRBV7-3 to TRBJ2-2, with D hard to call. The sequence derives from a woman between 45 and 65 years old in a cohort exposed to, infected with or recovered from COVID-19 (not recorded which). CDR3 amino acids: CASTEPLQTGELFF. DNA for the CDR3: TGTGCCAGCACAGAACCTTTACAAACCGGGGAGCTGTTTTTT.